The TCR beta chain under discussion was sequenced for a study of siplizumab effects on memory and regulatory T cells (dated by TCRdb to 2018 to 2020). Context from the whole study: The effect of the anti-CD2 antibody siplizumab on alloreactive T-cell subsets was examined in allogeneic mixed lymphocyte reactions constructed from human PBMCs. The paper's findings and limits, for the study overall: No functional confirmation was obtained for the suppressive function of proliferating Tregs from siplizumab cultures. Among mappable alloreactive CD4+ clones, an average Treg-derived fraction of 68.8% was observed with siplizumab, compared with 25% to 30% in control reactions. Unstimulated naive T cells appeared more diverse than memory T cells, and naive cells seemed to contribute substantially to the alloresponse. Because sequences below about 10^-5 frequency were poorly captured, only a minor fraction of alloreactive clones could be mapped to unstimulated subsets. For roughly 80-96% of proliferating CD4+ or CD8+ clones, no naive or memory phenotype could be assigned. Siplizumab significantly reduced the cumulative frequency of alloreactive sequences traceable to unstimulated CD4+ memory T cells.

Concerning this clone: The target of this receptor is not known. It has no much larger one-base neighbor in the sample; base qualities were not kept.

Library preparation was by the immunoSEQ multiplex PCR assay. Approximately 100,000 TCR templates per sample were assayed on the deep sequencing platform. Genomic DNA extracted from sorted T cells was used for TCRbeta CDR3 sequencing. As for the original processing: Clonal analysis of TCRbeta CDR3 data was done in the R programming language. Unstimulated samples were compared with post-reaction CFSE-low samples to define alloreactive CD4+ and CD8+ clones. Regulatory or non-regulatory origin of alloreactive CD4+ clones was assigned by matching sequences to the sorted unstimulated Treg and non-Treg repertoires. TCRdb mirrors the immuneACCESS table, restricted to in-frame sequences. Some clones are absent from its copies; in checked studies, under half trace to an unresolved V gene, and the reason for the others is unknown. V, J and clone size derive from that table, while D and trimming were established from the DNA sequence. The sample table records roughly 56,000 clones; 85% to 95% of these occur just once. Roughly 38% of the sample rests with the top ten.

Trimming leaves V shorter by 4 bases and J shorter by 4 bases, with the junction holding 3 bases beyond the gene matches. CDR1 and CDR2, looked up from the germline V gene, are MNHEY and SVGAGI. Measured from the cysteine to the phenylalanine, the CDR3 is 14 residues long. The CDR3 DNA has 42 bases and is translated from base 1. Sorted unstimulated T cells and proliferating T cells recovered from mixed lymphocyte reactions were subjected to TCRbeta CDR3 sequencing. Fresh whole blood from fewer than 12 HLA-typed healthy donors was used to isolate PBMCs. The sequence was obtained from a human donor in good health. The sequencing input was CD8+ T cells sorted from blood. The V gene is TRBV6-5 and the J gene is TRBJ1-5; TRBD1 aligns with 8 central bases. The sequenced DNA: TGTGCCAGCAGTTCAGGGACAGGTAATCAGCCCCAGCATTTT. It encodes CASSSGTGNQPQHF.